A single sample gave rise to the 16 T cell receptor beta chains below, sequenced in a study of cytomegalovirus exposure and HLA in healthy donors. Researchers ran the PCR with 60 Vbeta and 13 Jbeta primers. Sequencing was performed with immunoSEQ multiplex PCR; in TCRdb, only in-frame clones are kept and a portion is missing. Recorded for this sample: just over 200,000 clones. The sample taken for sequencing was PBMCs. The source of these receptors is a girl aged 2-10 years in good health and CMV-seropositive.

The CDR3 sequence: CASTAGGQPQHF. For the CDR3, the DNA is TGTGCCAGCACCGCTGGCGGTCAGCCCCAGCATTTT. The V and J genes are TRBV6-6 and TRBJ1-5; D is ambiguous. This CDR3 has 12 residues. The V and J ends lost 7 bases and 6 bases respectively, with 10 bases between them. CDR1 is MNHNY, CDR2 SVGAGI, per germline (reference sequence).

The rearrangement links TRBV7-8 to TRBJ2-2; weak D call: TRBD2 (6 bases). The ends were cut back, 5 bases at V and 6 bases at J, with 7 bases in the middle. Germline CDR1 and CDR2: SGHVS and FQNEAQ. CDR3 size: 12 residues. In DNA, the CDR3 is TGTGCCAGCAGCCCGGGGGCCGGGGAGCTGTTTTTT. The encoded protein is CASSPGAGELFF.

The CDR3: CASSLVLRDQETQYF. For the CDR3, the DNA is TGTGCCAGTTCCCTAGTCTTGAGGGACCAAGAGACCCAGTACTTC. The rearrangement links TRBV7-9 to TRBJ2-5, with D maybe TRBD2 (5 bases). Germline V lookup: CDR1 SEHNR, CDR2 FQNEAQ (reference sequence). The CDR3 has 15 amino acids. Deletions cut 9 bases from V and 0 bases from J, with 17 bases between.

CDR3 coding DNA: TGCGCCAGCCAGCCAAGTTTAGTCCTAGTCACAGATACGCAGTATTTT. It codes for CASQPSLVLVTDTQYF. The chain links TRBV5-1 to TRBJ2-3; D is uncertain. Trimming removed 7 bases from V and 2 bases from J, with 20 bases in between. The CDR3 length is 16 residues. Germline V gene sequence: CDR1 SGHRS, CDR2 YFSETQ.

As DNA, the CDR3 is TGTGCCAGCAGTCCTCAGGAGGGGGGGTCTATCTACGAGCAGTACTTC. Translating it yields CASSPQEGGSIYEQYF. This chain links TRBV28 with TRBJ2-7; tentative D call: TRBD2 (7 bases). This CDR3 region has 16 residues. Germline values: CDR1 MDHEN, CDR2 SYDVKM. The ends were cut back, 5 bases at V and 3 bases at J, with 20 bases in the middle.

The chain links TRBV5-1 to TRBJ2-7, with D possibly being TRBD2 (6 bases). Germline CDR1 SGHRS, CDR2 YFSETQ. Trimming cost V 2 bases and J 6 bases, with 15 bases left between them. The CDR3 has 14 amino acids. CDR3 sequence reads: CASSLEGGEGEQYF. In DNA, the CDR3 is TGCGCCAGCAGCTTAGAGGGAGGTGAGGGCGAGCAGTACTTC.

The chain joins TRBV2 to TRBJ1-2, with D tentatively TRBD1 (6 bases). CDR3 size: 16 residues. The ends were cut back, 3 bases at V and 0 bases at J, with 14 bases in the middle. Germline-derived CDR1 and CDR2 are SNHLY and FYNNEI. CDR3: CASSDLGAGANYGYTF. CDR3 in DNA: TGTGCCAGCAGTGATCTGGGGGCCGGAGCTAACTATGGCTACACCTTC.

J is TRBJ2-6 and V is TRBV27; D unresolved. Germline V gene data show CDR1 as MNHEY and CDR2 as SMNVEV (reference sequence). The CDR3 loop spans 15 amino acids. The V end was cut by 3 bases, the J end by 3 bases, with 9 bases between. The CDR3, as DNA: TGTGCCAGCAGTTTCTCTCTCAGTGGGGCCAACGTCCTGACTTTC. Translation: CASSFSLSGANVLTF.

The V and J genes are TRBV5-1 and TRBJ2-5; 7 bases match TRBD2. The V and J ends lost 0 bases and 1 base, in that order; junction bases with no gene match: 3. The germline gives CDR1 SGHRS, CDR2 YFSETQ. CDR3 size: 15 residues. This chain's CDR3 is CASSLGSSGQETQYF. CDR3 bases: TGCGCCAGCAGCTTGGGGTCTAGCGGCCAAGAGACCCAGTACTTC.

J is TRBJ2-2 and V is TRBV30; the match to TRBD2 covers 9 bases. V lost 8 bases and J lost 6; bases outside the gene matches: 19. The CDR3 is 17 residues long. Per the germline V gene, CDR1 is GTSNPN and CDR2 is SVGIG (reference sequence). CDR3 nucleotide sequence: TGTGCCGGCAAATCACACCATGGCGGGAGGGCCGCCGGGGAGCTGTTTTTT. Its translation: CAGKSHHGGRAAGELFF.

This sequence joins TRBV4-2 and TRBJ2-3, with 9 positions matching TRBD2. Germline V lookup: CDR1 LGHNA, CDR2 YNFKEQ. This CDR3 spans 21 amino acids. V lost 3 bases, J lost 2 bases, and 21 bases stayed unmatched. CDR3 DNA: TGTGCCAGCAGCCACCCGGGAGGAAAAAGCGGGAGGCTTTGGGTCACAGATACGCAGTATTTT. It translates to CASSHPGGKSGRLWVTDTQYF.

This chain uses TRBV28 with TRBJ2-5; 7 positions match TRBD1. The V gene end was trimmed by 8 bases and the J gene end by 9 bases; junction bases not matched to a gene: 12. Germline V gives CDR1 MDHEN, CDR2 SYDVKM. The CDR3 is 13 amino acids. This CDR3 reads CASGYRGPSAQYF. In nucleotides, the CDR3 is TGTGCCAGCGGGTACAGGGGCCCGTCGGCCCAGTACTTC.

The V and J genes are TRBV5-1 and TRBJ1-2, with 7 bases identical to TRBD1. The CDR3 is 13 amino acids. Trimming at V came to 5 bases and at J to 6 bases, leaving 7 bases not matched to a gene. Germline V gives CDR1 SGHRS, CDR2 YFSETQ. The CDR3: CASRRDSPNGYTF. In nucleotides, the CDR3 is TGCGCCAGCAGGCGGGACAGTCCTAATGGCTACACCTTC.

The chain employs TRBV6-1 and TRBJ1-1; 9 bases line up with TRBD1. The CDR3 consists of 16 residues. Trimming at V came to 2 bases and at J to 1 base, leaving 5 bases not matched to a gene. Germline CDR1 reads MNHNS; CDR2 reads SASEGT. The CDR3 DNA is TGTGCCAGCAGTGAACGAGACAGGGGGGGGAACACTGAAGCTTTCTTT. Translation: CASSERDRGGNTEAFF.

The V call is TRBV7-9, the J call TRBJ2-1; no reliable D call. This CDR3 is 12 amino acids long. V was trimmed by 4 bases and J by 6 bases, leaving 7 bases between them. Germline lookup yields CDR1 SEHNR and CDR2 FQNEAQ (reference sequence). The CDR3 region is CASSSLPNEQFF. CDR3 bases: TGTGCCAGCAGCTCACTGCCCAATGAGCAGTTCTTC.

The J gene is TRBJ2-5, the V gene TRBV5-1, with TRBD1 matching 7 bases. CDR1 and CDR2 from the germline V gene are SGHRS and YFSETQ. The CDR3 extends over 16 amino acids. With V trimmed by 4 bases and J by 5 bases, 14 bases remained unmatched. Here the CDR3 reads CASSKPQGDVRETQYF. As DNA, the CDR3 is TGCGCCAGCAGCAAGCCTCAGGGGGACGTGAGGGAGACCCAGTACTTC.